Listed below are T cell receptor beta chains from one sample, sequenced in a study of blood T cell repertoires in COVID-19. Assay: immunoSEQ multiplex PCR; the TCRdb copy retains only in-frame clones and omits some. The sample shows 270,000 or so clones, 86% of them seen only once. What was sequenced was peripheral blood. The receptors stem from a woman aged 25-40 years with COVID-19, enrolled during active disease. Both conserved end residues are part of each CDR3. Each record gives: J gene, clone size, D gene, V gene, CDR3 protein, CDR3 DNA. A D gene is named only where the DNA matches it firmly. Clone size is stated in some rows and not others, as once, few, many or a class when expanded.

TRBJ1-6 NA NA TRBV12-3/TRBV12-4 CASSAQAGPLHF TGTGCCAGCAGTGCCCAGGCCGGCCCCCTCCACTTT
TRBJ1-2 NA NA TRBV5-5 CASSLDRDWAGYTF TGTGCCAGCAGCTTGGACAGGGATTGGGCTGGCTACACCTTC
TRBJ2-3 NA NA TRBV7-8 CASSLRQGLTDTQYF TGTGCCAGCAGCTTAAGGCAGGGCCTCACAGATACGCAGTATTTT
TRBJ2-2 NA TRBD2 TRBV28 CASSLYKASGGMTGELFF TGTGCCAGCAGTTTATATAAGGCTAGCGGGGGGATGACCGGGGAGCTGTTTTTT
TRBJ1-3 NA NA TRBV19 CASSMVSSGNTIYF TGTGCCAGTAGTATGGTTAGCTCTGGAAACACCATATATTTT
TRBJ1-1 NA TRBD1 TRBV4-1 CASIPGAGGSLGTEAFF TGCGCCAGCATCCCGGGGGCAGGGGGCTCTCTTGGGACTGAAGCTTTCTTT
TRBJ2-1 NA NA TRBV5-1 CASSVDSEQFF TGCGCCAGCAGCGTAGACTCGGAGCAGTTCTTC
TRBJ2-7 NA NA TRBV18 CASSPFESRSYEQYF TGTGCCAGCTCACCCTTTGAGTCCAGGTCCTACGAGCAGTACTTC
TRBJ1-2 NA NA TRBV7-8 CASSLGGGGYTF TGTGCCAGCAGCTTAGGTGGAGGTGGCTACACCTTC
TRBJ2-1 NA TRBD2 TRBV6-5 CASSYSLSGGATRFF TGTGCCAGCAGTTACTCGCTTAGCGGGGGGGCAACTCGGTTCTTC
TRBJ2-5 NA NA TRBV6-5 CASSPEGQETQYF TGTGCCAGCAGCCCGGAGGGCCAAGAGACCCAGTACTTC
TRBJ1-2 NA NA TRBV4-1 CASSRKQGTYGYTF TGCGCCAGCAGCCGCAAACAGGGCACCTATGGCTACACCTTC
TRBJ1-1 NA TRBD1 TRBV29-1 CSVEAIGTGVTEAFF TGCAGCGTTGAAGCTATTGGGACAGGGGTCACTGAAGCTTTCTTT
TRBJ1-1 NA TRBD1 TRBV11-1 CASSLTGGGTEAFF TGTGCCAGCAGCCTAACAGGGGGAGGAACTGAAGCTTTCTTT
TRBJ2-5 NA TRBD2 TRBV5-1 CASSLAAGGVETQYF TGCGCCAGCAGCTTGGCCGCGGGGGGCGTGGAGACCCAGTACTTC
TRBJ1-3 NA TRBD1 TRBV5-1 CASSADRGPPFSSGNTIYF TGCGCCAGCAGCGCGGACAGGGGGCCTCCTTTTTCGTCTGGAAACACCATATATTTT
TRBJ1-5 NA NA TRBV23-1 CASSQSRGPESNQPQHF TGCGCCAGCAGTCAATCGCGAGGCCCGGAGAGCAATCAGCCCCAGCATTTT
TRBJ1-3 NA NA TRBV13 CASSLVGVLGGNTIYF TGTGCCAGCAGCTTAGTCGGGGTTCTGGGTGGAAACACCATATATTTT
TRBJ2-3 NA TRBD2 TRBV7-2 CASTFKVAGSDTQYF TGTGCCAGCACCTTTAAGGTAGCGGGTTCAGATACGCAGTATTTT
TRBJ1-2 NA TRBD1 TRBV20-1 CSASVPGGLYGYTF TGCAGTGCTAGTGTCCCAGGGGGTCTCTATGGCTACACCTTC
TRBJ2-5 NA TRBD2 TRBV27 CASSFLPGGPAETQYF TGTGCCAGCAGTTTCCTTCCGGGGGGGCCTGCGGAGACCCAGTACTTC
TRBJ2-1 NA NA TRBV9 CASNTPGILFNEQFF TGTGCCAGCAACACCCCCGGGATATTATTCAATGAGCAGTTCTTC
TRBJ1-1 once NA TRBV11-2 CASSLIGDTEAFF TGTGCCAGCAGCTTAATAGGGGACACTGAAGCTTTCTTT
TRBJ1-2 NA NA TRBV7-2 CASSLYVGEEVYGYTF TGTGCCAGCAGCTTATACGTGGGCGAGGAGGTCTATGGCTACACCTTC
TRBJ2-5 once NA TRBV11-2 CASSLDNWPGTQYF TGTGCCAGCAGCTTAGATAACTGGCCGGGGACCCAGTACTTC
TRBJ1-1 NA NA TRBV11-2 CASSLPRRATEAFF TGTGCCAGCAGCCTACCAAGGCGGGCCACTGAAGCTTTCTTT
TRBJ1-2 NA NA TRBV28 CASSSGGGLYGYTF TGTGCCAGCAGTTCCGGGGGTGGACTCTATGGCTACACCTTC
TRBJ1-6 NA NA TRBV10-3 CAISEGHGSPLHF TGTGCCATCAGTGAGGGGCATGGATCACCCCTCCACTTT
TRBJ2-1 NA TRBD2 TRBV19 CASGAGGLVNEQFF TGTGCCTCCGGGGCGGGGGGGCTCGTCAATGAGCAGTTCTTC
TRBJ2-4 NA NA TRBV7-8 CASSIRDFDIQYF TGTGCCAGCAGCATCCGGGATTTCGACATTCAGTACTTC